Listed below are T cell receptor beta chains from one sample, sequenced in a study of T cells after yellow fever vaccination. MiXCR, applied by TCRdb to the 5' RACE reads, yields one record per CDR3 protein. The data contain more than 95,000 distinct CDR3 sequences, more than 6.5% of them seen just once; the ten biggest clones take up 2% to 3%. Sequenced here: CD4+ T cells sorted from PBMCs, sampled 9 to 11 days after the first yellow fever vaccination. Receptor source: a man between 18 and 29 years old who received the YFV17D yellow fever vaccine. Each CDR3 is given with its conserved first and last residue. A D gene is named only where the DNA matches it firmly. The size field is filled for only some rows; it gives once, few, many or a size class.

J gene | V gene | clone size | CDR3 length | D gene | CDR3 DNA | CDR3 protein
TRBJ1-2 | TRBV20-1 | many | 11 | NA | TGCAGTGCTAGAGTCACCGGCGGCTACACCTTC | CSARVTGGYTF
TRBJ2-5 | TRBV11-2 | many | 15 | TRBD2 | TGTGCCAGCAGCTCTGGGACTAGCGGGGGAGAGACCCAGTACTTC | CASSSGTSGGETQYF
TRBJ2-1 | TRBV30 | few | 16 | TRBD2 | TGTGCCTGGAGTGGAGGGACTAGCGGGGGTTCGGGAGAGCAGTTCTTC | CAWSGGTSGGSGEQFF
TRBJ2-3 | TRBV6-5 | many | 17 | TRBD2 | TGTGCCAGCAGTTACAATCGGCTAGCGGAGACCACAGATACGCAGTATTTT | CASSYNRLAETTDTQYF
TRBJ2-3 | TRBV5-1 | many | 14 | NA | TGCGCCAGCAGCTCTTCGGGACCTAAAGATACGCAGTATTTT | CASSSSGPKDTQYF
TRBJ2-5 | TRBV4-1 | many | 13 | NA | TGCGCCAGCAGCCAACGCTCACAAGAGACCCAGTACTTC | CASSQRSQETQYF
TRBJ2-5 | TRBV29-1 | many | 14 | TRBD2 | TGCAGCGCCCATCTAGCGGGGGGCCAAGAGACCCAGTACTTC | CSAHLAGGQETQYF
TRBJ2-6 | TRBV6-2/TRBV6-3 | few | 18 | NA | TGTGCCAGCAGTTATTCACAGGGAACTCCCACTGGGGCCAACGTCCTGACTTTC | CASSYSQGTPTGANVLTF
TRBJ2-7 | TRBV12-3/TRBV12-4 | NA | 14 | NA | TGTGCCAGCAGTTTAAGGACAGACTCCTACGAGCAGTACTTC | CASSLRTDSYEQYF
TRBJ2-3 | TRBV7-3 | many | 13 | TRBD2 | TGTGCCAGCAGCTTACGGGAGGCAGATACGCAGTATTTT | CASSLREADTQYF
TRBJ1-1 | TRBV7-8 | many | 17 | TRBD1 | TGTGCCAGCAGCTTAGGTGGCAGGGGGCGCGTTTACACTGAAGCTTTCTTT | CASSLGGRGRVYTEAFF
TRBJ2-1 | TRBV18 | many | 17 | NA | TGTGCCAGCTCACCACCCACCTGGACAGAGTACTACAATGAGCAGTTCTTC | CASSPPTWTEYYNEQFF
TRBJ2-7 | TRBV20-1 | NA | 11 | NA | TGCAGTGCTAGCACGGATTACGAGCAGTACTTC | CSASTDYEQYF
TRBJ2-7 | TRBV7-2 | many | 14 | NA | TGTGCCAGCAGCTTATTGGCAGGGCGCTACGAGCAGTACTTC | CASSLLAGRYEQYF
TRBJ1-1 | TRBV5-1 | many | 14 | TRBD1 | TGCGCCAGCAGCCAAACTACAGGGGGCGCGGAAGCTTTCTTT | CASSQTTGGAEAFF
TRBJ2-5 | TRBV18 | few | 17 | NA | TGTGCCAGCTCACCGGGGACGCAAGGCAGTGGGGAGGAGACCCAGTACTTC | CASSPGTQGSGEETQYF
TRBJ2-1 | TRBV20-1 | many | 15 | TRBD2 | TGCAGTGCTCTATGGACTAGCGGGGGGTGGAATGAGCAGTTCTTC | CSALWTSGGWNEQFF
TRBJ2-5 | TRBV7-3 | many | 14 | NA | TGTGCCAGCAGCCCCTCTAGTTTCGGAGAGACCCAGTACTTC | CASSPSSFGETQYF
TRBJ2-1 | TRBV6-2/TRBV6-3 | many | 12 | NA | TGTGCCAGCAGCGAATTCTACAATGAGCAGTTCTTC | CASSEFYNEQFF
TRBJ2-1 | TRBV9 | many | 15 | NA | TGTGCCAGCACCACTGGGAGGGGGATACGCAATGAGCAGTTCTTC | CASTTGRGIRNEQFF
TRBJ2-1 | TRBV20-1 | many | 15 | NA | TGCAGTGCTAGACGACCGTTGAGCTCCTACAATGAGCAGTTCTTC | CSARRPLSSYNEQFF
TRBJ1-5 | TRBV19 | many | 11 | NA | TGTGCCAGTAAAAACGGCGTGGCCCAGCATTTT | CASKNGVAQHF
TRBJ2-3 | TRBV3-1 | many | 16 | NA | TGTGCCAGCAGCCAAGATTGGGGGTTATACGCAGATACGCAGTATTTT | CASSQDWGLYADTQYF
TRBJ2-5 | TRBV12-5 | NA | 17 | TRBD2 | TGTGCTAGTGGCCCCGGGACTACCGGGCCCTTCCAAGAGACCCAGTACTTC | CASGPGTTGPFQETQYF
TRBJ2-1 | TRBV3-1 | many | 14 | TRBD2 | TGTGCCAGCAGCCAGCCCCTAGCGGGGGCCGGGCAGTTCTTC | CASSQPLAGAGQFF
TRBJ1-5 | TRBV27 | many | 14 | NA | TGTGCCAGCAGGGCCCGGGGTGGCAATCAGCCCCAGCATTTT | CASRARGGNQPQHF
TRBJ1-6 | TRBV9 | many | 14 | NA | TGTGCCAGCAGCGTACAACCGGCGGATTCACCCCTCCACTTT | CASSVQPADSPLHF
TRBJ2-2 | TRBV18 | many | 16 | TRBD1 | TGTGCCAGCAAAAGTTGGGACAGCCAAAACACCGGGGAGCTGTTTTTT | CASKSWDSQNTGELFF
TRBJ2-7 | TRBV9 | many | 15 | TRBD1 | TGTGCCAGCAGCGTAGTTGGTGACAGGGGCTACGAGCAGTACTTC | CASSVVGDRGYEQYF
TRBJ2-5 | TRBV7-2 | many | 15 | NA | TGTGCCAGCAGCCCACCAGTCGGGGTTCAAGAGACCCAGTACTTC | CASSPPVGVQETQYF
TRBJ2-5 | TRBV27 | few | 13 | NA | TGTGCCAGCAGTTTCCGGGTCCGGGAGACCCAGTACTTC | CASSFRVRETQYF
TRBJ2-4 | TRBV5-1 | many | 13 | NA | TGCGCCAGCACCGGCGGAGCCAAAAACATTCAGTACTTC | CASTGGAKNIQYF
TRBJ1-1 | TRBV7-2 | many | 13 | TRBD1 | TGTGCCAGCAGCTTGGAGACAGGGGCTGAAGCTTTCTTT | CASSLETGAEAFF
TRBJ2-6 | TRBV5-1 | many | 17 | NA | TGCGCCAGCAGCTTCATTCCGGGGACGGCCGGGGCCAACGTCCTGACTTTC | CASSFIPGTAGANVLTF
TRBJ1-2 | TRBV3-1 | NA | 15 | TRBD1 | TGTGCCAGCAGCGAACCGGGACAGGGTATGGGCGGCTACACCTTC | CASSEPGQGMGGYTF
TRBJ1-5 | TRBV24-1 | many | 14 | NA | TGTGCCACCAGTGATTTGCACGGGGATCAGCCCCAGCATTTT | CATSDLHGDQPQHF
TRBJ2-1 | TRBV7-9 | many | 14 | NA | TGTGCCAGCAACATCGACGTCAGGGCCGATGAGCAGTTCTTC | CASNIDVRADEQFF
TRBJ2-2 | TRBV7-3 | many | 18 | NA | TGTGCCAGCAGCCCCCGTATTTTTGGGCAGGGCGGCACCGGGGAGCTGTTTTTT | CASSPRIFGQGGTGELFF
TRBJ2-3 | TRBV20-1 | many | 14 | NA | TGCAGTGCCAGCGACCCGGGGACCACAGATACGCAGTATTTT | CSASDPGTTDTQYF
TRBJ1-1 | TRBV3-1 | many | 13 | NA | TGTGCCAGCAGGCCCGGGGAGGGGACTGAAGCTTTCTTT | CASRPGEGTEAFF
TRBJ1-2 | TRBV7-9 | many | 13 | NA | TGTGCCAGCAGCTCGACAGGAAACTATGGCTACACCTTC | CASSSTGNYGYTF
TRBJ2-1 | TRBV12-3/TRBV12-4 | many | 14 | NA | TGTGCCAGCAGGCCAGAGGGATCCTACAATGAGCAGTTCTTC | CASRPEGSYNEQFF
TRBJ2-2 | TRBV5-1 | many | 17 | TRBD2 | TGCGCCAGCAGCTTGGAATTTAGCGGGAGGTTCACCGGGGAGCTGTTTTTT | CASSLEFSGRFTGELFF
TRBJ2-3 | TRBV7-2 | many | 14 | NA | TGTGCCAGCACCTTTCAAGGGGGACCAGATACGCAGTATTTT | CASTFQGGPDTQYF
TRBJ1-6 | TRBV5-4 | few | 14 | NA | TGTGCCAGCACCTCATCCTCAGTGGATTCACCCCTCCACTTT | CASTSSSVDSPLHF
TRBJ2-1 | TRBV7-9 | many | 15 | NA | TGTGCCAGCAGCTTAGTGGCTAGCAACCACAATGAGCAGTTCTTC | CASSLVASNHNEQFF
TRBJ1-1 | TRBV6-5 | many | 15 | TRBD1 | TGTGCCAGCAGTCTACAGGGGGCAGGAAACACTGAAGCTTTCTTT | CASSLQGAGNTEAFF
TRBJ2-1 | TRBV10-2 | NA | 14 | TRBD2 | TGCGCCAGCAGCAACCTAGCGGGGAGGAATGAGCAGTTCTTC | CASSNLAGRNEQFF
TRBJ2-3 | TRBV7-2 | many | 16 | TRBD1 | TGTGCCAGCAGTATAACCGCCGGGACAGGAGGAGATACGCAGTATTTT | CASSITAGTGGDTQYF
TRBJ1-1 | TRBV10-3 | many | 16 | TRBD1 | TGTGCCATCAGCAACCAGGGGGTGGATGGTAAGGCTGAAGCTTTCTTT | CAISNQGVDGKAEAFF
TRBJ2-1 | TRBV6-2/TRBV6-3 | many | 16 | NA | TGTGCCAGCAGACATCGGCAGCTAAGCTCCTACAATGAGCAGTTCTTC | CASRHRQLSSYNEQFF
TRBJ2-3 | TRBV6-5 | many | 13 | NA | TGTGCCAGCAGTTGGGACAACACAGATACGCAGTATTTT | CASSWDNTDTQYF
TRBJ2-5 | TRBV6-2/TRBV6-3 | many | 17 | TRBD2 | TGTGCCAGCAACACCTACGGGACTAGAGATGTGCGAGAGACCCAGTACTTC | CASNTYGTRDVRETQYF
TRBJ2-5 | TRBV7-9 | many | 16 | TRBD2 | TGTGCCAGCAGCTTAGCGCTAACTAGCGGGGCGGAGACCCAGTACTTC | CASSLALTSGAETQYF